A selection of T cell receptor beta chains follows, all from one sample in a study of Ad26.COV2.S vaccination and SARS-CoV-2 variants. Only in-frame clones appear in the TCRdb table, and some are missing; sequencing was by immunoSEQ multiplex PCR. The sample contains about 320,000 clones, 75% to 90% of which appear only once. Sequences were derived from peripheral blood, sampled in a trial of Ad26.COV2.S vaccine versus placebo. The receptors were sampled from a person between 18 and 60 years old who received the Ad26.COV2.S COVID-19 vaccine or a placebo. Both conserved end residues are part of each CDR3. D genes are given only for firm matches. Clone sizes are given selectively: once, few, many, or a class where the clone is expanded.

TRBJ1-6 . TRBV6-5 . TGTGCCAGCAGTTACTCCTCCAGGTCTAATTCACCCCTCCACTTT CASSYSSRSNSPLHF
TRBJ2-1 TRBD1 TRBV15 . TGTGCCACCAGCAGGGGGCTGAGGACAGGGCCCTACAATGAGCAGTTCTTC CATSRGLRTGPYNEQFF
TRBJ2-7 . TRBV3-1/TRBV3-2 . TGTGCCAGCAGCCCTAGGCGGGACTACGAGCAGTACTTC CASSPRRDYEQYF
TRBJ2-6 . TRBV14 once TGTGCCAGCAGCCAAGTAGCCGGGGCCAACGTCCTGACTTTC CASSQVAGANVLTF
TRBJ1-2 TRBD1 TRBV27 . TGTGCCAGCAGTTTCCAAGGGACAGGGTATGGCTACACCTTC CASSFQGTGYGYTF
TRBJ1-2 . TRBV3-1/TRBV3-2 . TGTGCCAGCAGCCAAGTGGGAGGGGGACGTCCTTATGGCTACACCTTC CASSQVGGGRPYGYTF
TRBJ1-1 TRBD1 TRBV27 . TGTGCCAGCAGTTTGACGGGACAGGGGTCGTTAAACACTGAAGCTTTCTTT CASSLTGQGSLNTEAFF
TRBJ2-2 TRBD2 TRBV7-2 . TGTGCCAGCAGCCTTCATAGCGGGGGGGCAACCGGGGAGCTGTTTTTT CASSLHSGGATGELFF
TRBJ1-2 TRBD1 TRBV9 . TGTGCCAGCAGCGTAGGTGAGGGGGCCTATGGCTACACCTTC CASSVGEGAYGYTF
TRBJ2-2 . TRBV7-2 . TGTGCCAGCAGCTTACCCAGGATCACCGGGGAGCTGTTTTTT CASSLPRITGELFF
TRBJ1-2 . TRBV19 . TGTGCCAGTAGTATAGATTTCACAGGGACTCGTCGCGGCTACACCTTC CASSIDFTGTRRGYTF
TRBJ1-2 . TRBV5-5 few TGTGCCAGCACGCAGGATAACTATGGCTACACCTTC CASTQDNYGYTF
TRBJ1-3 . TRBV5-1 few TGCGCCAGCAGCTCCAATCCCGGGGCTGGAAACACCATATATTTT CASSSNPGAGNTIYF
TRBJ2-7 . TRBV20-1 once TGCAGTGCTAGAGCTGGTCTTCAGCAGTACTTC CSARAGLQQYF
TRBJ2-1 TRBD2 TRBV7-9 . TGTGCCAGAGGAAGCGGGGTTTACAATGAGCAGTTCTTC CARGSGVYNEQFF
TRBJ2-5 . TRBV6-2/TRBV6-3 . TGTGCCAGCAGTTACTCGCTCCGAGAGACCCAGTACTTC CASSYSLRETQYF
TRBJ1-2 . TRBV7-9 . TGTGCCAGCAGCTTACTTGGCCAGACGCTATATGGCTACACCTTC CASSLLGQTLYGYTF
TRBJ2-1 TRBD2 TRBV7-9 once TGTGCCAGCAGCCAAAGGGGCGGGGGATACTCCTACAATGAGCAGTTCTTC CASSQRGGGYSYNEQFF
TRBJ1-4 . TRBV12-3/TRBV12-4 . TGTGCCAGCAGCAGCCGGGGACCTCAAGGACTGTTTTTT CASSSRGPQGLFF
TRBJ2-1 . TRBV5-1 . TGCGCCAGCAGCTTGAAGCCCGTGGACGGGAATGAGCAGTTCTTC CASSLKPVDGNEQFF
TRBJ1-1 . TRBV5-6 few TGTGCCAGCGCACCTCAGCTGAACACTGAAGCTTTCTTT CASAPQLNTEAFF
TRBJ2-4 TRBD2 TRBV5-6 . TGTGCCAGCAGCTTGGAATTAGCGGGGACGGTACGAGGAGGAGAGTACTTC CASSLELAGTVRGGEYF
TRBJ1-2 . TRBV12-3/TRBV12-4 . TGTGCCAGCAGTATCCCCGGGTCCTATGGCTACACCTTC CASSIPGSYGYTF
TRBJ1-3 . TRBV15 . TGTGCCACCAGCCCCCTTCCGCTCGGCTCTGGAAACACCATATATTTT CATSPLPLGSGNTIYF
TRBJ1-1 TRBD1 TRBV11-2 . TGTGCCAGCAGCACGACAGGGAGGAACACTGAAGCTTTCTTT CASSTTGRNTEAFF
TRBJ2-5 . TRBV7-9 . TGTGCCAGCAGCTCGGGATGGGAGACCCAGTACTTC CASSSGWETQYF
TRBJ1-2 . TRBV7-9 . TGTGCCAGCAGCTACCCAGCCACGGGGATCTATGGCTACACCTTC CASSYPATGIYGYTF
TRBJ1-2 . TRBV7-2 . TGTGCCAGCAGCCTTAACGACTTGAATGGCTACACCTTC CASSLNDLNGYTF
TRBJ1-4 TRBD1 TRBV7-9 few TGTGCTTCGAGGACAGGGCCCACCAATGAAAAACTGTTTTTT CASRTGPTNEKLFF
TRBJ1-2 TRBD1 TRBV7-2 once TGTGCCAGCACCTCCCAGGGGGGTAACTATGGCTACACCTTC CASTSQGGNYGYTF
TRBJ2-7 TRBD1 TRBV18 . TGTGCCAGCTCGAAAGGACAGGCCGCCGAGCAGTACTTC CASSKGQAAEQYF
TRBJ1-5 . TRBV30 . TGTGCCTGGAGTGTAGGGTCCGCGTTTCACAATCAGCCCCAGCATTTT CAWSVGSAFHNQPQHF
TRBJ1-1 TRBD1 TRBV3-1/TRBV3-2 . TGTGCCAGCAGCCGCAGGGGGCCAAGGAACACTGAAGCTTTCTTT CASSRRGPRNTEAFF
TRBJ1-1 TRBD1 TRBV3-1/TRBV3-2 . TGTGCCAGCAGCCCTAACAGGGGAGGAAGAACTGAAGCTTTCTTT CASSPNRGGRTEAFF
TRBJ1-1 . TRBV5-4 . TGTGCCAGCAGCTTGGGGGGAAAGGGGGGCACTGAAGCTTTCTTT CASSLGGKGGTEAFF
TRBJ1-2 . TRBV7-9 . TGTGCCAGCAGCTTAGAAGGGGCTAACTATGGCTACACCTTC CASSLEGANYGYTF
TRBJ1-2 . TRBV19 . TGTGCCAGTAGTATAGGACATGTTAACTATGGCTACACCTTC CASSIGHVNYGYTF
TRBJ1-2 . TRBV10-2 once TGCGCCAGCAGTGAGTCTTTGGGGCTCCCCAACTATGGCTACACCTTC CASSESLGLPNYGYTF
TRBJ2-2 TRBD2 TRBV19 . TGTGCCAGTAGCCCCCCGACCGGGACTAGCGGACTCCTAAACACCGGGGAGCTGTTTTTT CASSPPTGTSGLLNTGELFF
TRBJ2-7 . TRBV7-8 . TGTGCCAGCAGCTTAAGTAGCTCCTACGAGCAGTACTTC CASSLSSSYEQYF
TRBJ1-5 TRBD1 TRBV27 . TGTGCCAGCAGTTCCCTGACAGGGCGATATCAGCCCCAGCATTTT CASSSLTGRYQPQHF
TRBJ2-7 . TRBV6-2/TRBV6-3 . TGTGCCAGCAGCTCCGTCCTCAGACAGGCCTCCTACGAGCAGTACTTC CASSSVLRQASYEQYF